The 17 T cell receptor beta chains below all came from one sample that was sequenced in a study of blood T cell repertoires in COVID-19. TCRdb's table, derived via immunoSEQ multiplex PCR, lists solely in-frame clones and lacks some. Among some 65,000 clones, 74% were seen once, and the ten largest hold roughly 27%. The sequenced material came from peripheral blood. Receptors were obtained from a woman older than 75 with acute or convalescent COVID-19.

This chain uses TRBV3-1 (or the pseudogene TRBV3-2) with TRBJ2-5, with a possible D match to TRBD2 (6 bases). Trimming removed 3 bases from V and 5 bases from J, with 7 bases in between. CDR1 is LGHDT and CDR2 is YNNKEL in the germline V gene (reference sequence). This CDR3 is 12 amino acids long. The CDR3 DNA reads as TGTGCCAGCAGCCAGGCGGGGGAGACCCAGTACTTC. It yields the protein CASSQAGETQYF.

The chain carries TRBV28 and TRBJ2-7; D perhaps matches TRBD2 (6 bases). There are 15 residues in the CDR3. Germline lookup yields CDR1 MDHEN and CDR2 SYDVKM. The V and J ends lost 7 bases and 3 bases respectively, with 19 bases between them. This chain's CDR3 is CASTSPAGMSYEQYF. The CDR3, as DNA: TGTGCCAGCACTTCTCCTGCGGGGATGAGCTACGAGCAGTACTTC.

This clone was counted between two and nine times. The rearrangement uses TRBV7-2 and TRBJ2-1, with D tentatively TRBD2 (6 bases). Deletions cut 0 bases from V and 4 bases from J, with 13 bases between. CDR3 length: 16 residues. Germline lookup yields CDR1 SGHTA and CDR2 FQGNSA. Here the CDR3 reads CASSLANSGSYNEQFF. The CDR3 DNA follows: TGTGCCAGCAGCTTAGCAAATAGCGGCTCTTACAATGAGCAGTTCTTC.

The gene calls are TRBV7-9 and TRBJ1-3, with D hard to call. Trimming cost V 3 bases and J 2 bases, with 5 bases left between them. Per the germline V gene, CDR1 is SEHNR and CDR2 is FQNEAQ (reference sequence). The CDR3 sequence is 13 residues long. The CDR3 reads CASSLGTGNTIYF. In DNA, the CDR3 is TGTGCCAGCAGCTTGGGCACTGGAAACACCATATATTTT.

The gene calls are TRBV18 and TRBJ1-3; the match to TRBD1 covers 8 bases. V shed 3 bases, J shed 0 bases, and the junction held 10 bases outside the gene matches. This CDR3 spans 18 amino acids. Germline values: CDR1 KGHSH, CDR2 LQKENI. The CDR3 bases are TGTGCCAGCTCACCCAGGAGCAGGGGGCTATCCTCTGGAAACACCATATATTTT. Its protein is CASSPRSRGLSSGNTIYF.

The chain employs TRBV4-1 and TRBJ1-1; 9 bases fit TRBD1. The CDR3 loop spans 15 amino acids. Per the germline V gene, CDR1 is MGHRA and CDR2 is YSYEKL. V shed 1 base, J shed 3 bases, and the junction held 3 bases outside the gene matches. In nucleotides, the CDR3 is TGCGCCAGCAGCCAAGGGGGACAGGGAGACACTGAAGCTTTCTTT. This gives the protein CASSQGGQGDTEAFF.

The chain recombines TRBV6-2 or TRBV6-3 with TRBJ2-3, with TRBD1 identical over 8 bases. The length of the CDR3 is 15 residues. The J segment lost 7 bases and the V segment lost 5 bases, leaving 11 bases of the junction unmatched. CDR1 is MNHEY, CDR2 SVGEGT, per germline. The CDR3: CASSTSRAGGNTQYF. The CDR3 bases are TGTGCCAGCAGTACCTCTCGGGCAGGGGGCAATACGCAGTATTTT.

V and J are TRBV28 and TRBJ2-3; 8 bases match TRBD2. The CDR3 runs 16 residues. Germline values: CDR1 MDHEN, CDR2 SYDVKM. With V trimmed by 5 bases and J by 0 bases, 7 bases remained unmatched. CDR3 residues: CASSALSGISTDTQYF. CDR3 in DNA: TGTGCCAGCAGTGCCCTTAGCGGGATTAGCACAGATACGCAGTATTTT.

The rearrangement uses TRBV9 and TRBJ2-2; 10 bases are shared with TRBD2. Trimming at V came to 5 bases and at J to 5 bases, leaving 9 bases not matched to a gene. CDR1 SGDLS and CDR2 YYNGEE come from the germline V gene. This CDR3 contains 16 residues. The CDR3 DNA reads TGTGCCAGCAGGCCCGCTAGCGGGAGAGAAACCGGGGAGCTGTTTTTT. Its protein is CASRPASGRETGELFF.

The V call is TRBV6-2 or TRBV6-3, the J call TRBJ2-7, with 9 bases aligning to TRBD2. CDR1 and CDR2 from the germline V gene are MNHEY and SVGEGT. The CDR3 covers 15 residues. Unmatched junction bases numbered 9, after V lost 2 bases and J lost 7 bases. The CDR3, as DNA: TGTGCCAGCAGTTACGATGGTAGCGGGAGTGATGAGCAGTACTTC. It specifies CASSYDGSGSDEQYF.

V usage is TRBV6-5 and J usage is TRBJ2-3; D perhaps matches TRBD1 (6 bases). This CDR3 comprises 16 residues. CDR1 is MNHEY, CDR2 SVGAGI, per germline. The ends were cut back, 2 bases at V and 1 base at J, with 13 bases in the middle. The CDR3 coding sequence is TGTGCCAGCAGTTACACCCTCGCAGGGGGCACAGATACGCAGTATTTT. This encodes CASSYTLAGGTDTQYF.

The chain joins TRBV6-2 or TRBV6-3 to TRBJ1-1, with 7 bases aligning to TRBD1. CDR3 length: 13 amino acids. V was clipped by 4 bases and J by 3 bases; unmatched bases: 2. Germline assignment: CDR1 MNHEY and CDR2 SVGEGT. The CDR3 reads CASSLTGDTEAFF. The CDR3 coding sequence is TGTGCCAGCAGTTTAACAGGGGACACTGAAGCTTTCTTT.

CDR3 coding DNA: TGTGCCAGCAGCTTAGACTCGAGCACAGATACGCAGTATTTT. This translates into CASSLDSSTDTQYF. This chain links TRBV7-2 with TRBJ2-3; D unclear. This CDR3 comprises 14 residues. Deletions cut 1 base from V and 0 bases from J, with 5 bases between. Germline-derived CDR1 and CDR2 are SGHTA and FQGNSA.

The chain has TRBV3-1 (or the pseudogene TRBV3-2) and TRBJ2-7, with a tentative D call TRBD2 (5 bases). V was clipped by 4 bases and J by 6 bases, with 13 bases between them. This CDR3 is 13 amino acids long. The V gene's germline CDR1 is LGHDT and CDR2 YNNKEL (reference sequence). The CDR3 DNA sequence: TGTGCCAGCAGCCCGCTAGGTCGGGGCGAGCAGTACTTC. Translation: CASSPLGRGEQYF.

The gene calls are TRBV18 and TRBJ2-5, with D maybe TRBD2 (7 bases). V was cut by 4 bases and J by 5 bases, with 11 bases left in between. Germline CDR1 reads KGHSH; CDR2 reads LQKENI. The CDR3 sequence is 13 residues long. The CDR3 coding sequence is TGTGCCAGCTCACAACAGGGAGGGGAGACCCAGTACTTC. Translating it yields CASSQQGGETQYF.

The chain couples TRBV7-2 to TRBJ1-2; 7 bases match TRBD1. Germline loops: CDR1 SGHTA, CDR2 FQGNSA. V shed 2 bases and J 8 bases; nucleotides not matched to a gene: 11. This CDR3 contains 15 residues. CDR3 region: CASSLRSVTGAGYTF. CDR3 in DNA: TGTGCCAGCAGCTTAAGGTCGGTTACAGGGGCCGGCTACACCTTC.

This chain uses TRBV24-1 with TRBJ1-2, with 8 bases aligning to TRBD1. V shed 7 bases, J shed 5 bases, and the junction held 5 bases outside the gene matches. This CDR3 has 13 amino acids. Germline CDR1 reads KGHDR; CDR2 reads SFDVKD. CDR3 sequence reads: CATSVRTGYGYTF. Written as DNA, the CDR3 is TGTGCCACCAGCGTCCGGACAGGGTATGGCTACACCTTC.